The 14 T cell receptor beta chains in this list originate from one sample, sequenced in a study of T cells in Graves' hyperthyroidism and ophthalmopathy. Amplified regions were TCR beta CDR3 sequences from RNA transcripts. The TCR CDR3 first-round RT-PCR relied on the HTBI primer set. TCRdb reprocessed the multiplex PCR reads via MiXCR and lists one record per CDR3 protein. Of about 720,000 distinct CDR3 sequences in the sample, 15% to 20% were seen once. Sequencing used blood. Source of these receptors: a man between 18 and 35 years old with Graves' hyperthyroidism.

This clonotype was detected ten times or more. The rearrangement uses TRBV10-3 and TRBJ2-5; D unclear. The germline CDR1 and CDR2 sequences are ENHRY and SYGVKD. CDR3 length: 15 amino acids. The V gene lost 2 bases and the J gene lost 5 bases, with 15 bases spanning the gap. The CDR3 region is CAISENGLLGETQYF. For the CDR3, the DNA is TGTGCCATCAGTGAGAACGGTCTTTTGGGGGAGACCCAGTACTTC.

Of note for this clonotype: A much larger clone sits a single nucleotide away, making a read error possible. This chain uses TRBV28 with TRBJ1-6; D gene unclear. The germline V gene encodes CDR1 MDHEN and CDR2 SYDVKM. The CDR3 has 14 amino acids. The chain's CDR3 is CASSFVSYNSPLQF. For the CDR3, the DNA is TGTGCCAGCAGTTTTGTCTCCTATAATTCACCCCTCCAGTTT.

The sample holds a few counts of this clonotype. The chain links TRBV9 to TRBJ2-1, with TRBD2 identical over 8 bases. V dropped 4 bases and J dropped 1; count of bases not matched to a gene: 10. The CDR3 is 17 amino acids. In germline, CDR1 is SGDLS, CDR2 YYNGEE. The DNA of the CDR3 is TGTGCCAGCAGCCCCCGGCCGGGAGGGCCATCCTACAATGAGCAGTTCTTC. It translates to CASSPRPGGPSYNEQFF.

J is TRBJ2-1 and V is TRBV24-1; TRBD2 matches at 12 bases. The V gene end was trimmed by 4 bases and the J gene end by 7 bases; junction bases not matched to a gene: 7. Germline CDR1 KGHDR, CDR2 SFDVKD. This CDR3 region has 16 residues. For the CDR3, the DNA is TGTGCCACCAGTGACCCTAGCGGGAGGGAGAGGAATGAGCAGTTCTTC. Its translation is CATSDPSGRERNEQFF.

This clonotype showed up just a few times. The junction and the germline gene differ at one end; a read error may be behind it. The chain joins TRBV6-1 to TRBJ2-4, with TRBD2 identical over 7 bases. CDR1 is MNHNS and CDR2 is SASEGT in the germline V gene. The CDR3 is made up of 16 amino acids. The CDR3 sequence is CASIRGRERSKNTQYF. The DNA of the CDR3 is TGTGCCAGCATCCGAGGGAGGGAAAGATCCAAAAACACTCAGTACTTC.

The sample holds a few counts of this clonotype. The CDR3, as DNA: TGTGCCAGCTATTTTACCGGGACATCTCAAGAGACCCAGTACTTC. Amino acid sequence: CASYFTGTSQETQYF. This rearrangement joins TRBV27 to TRBJ2-5; tentatively, D is TRBD1 (6 bases). CDR1 and CDR2 (germline): MNHEY, SMNVEV (reference sequence). V was cut by 8 bases and J by 2 bases, with 18 bases left in between. The CDR3 covers 15 residues.

This clonotype was seen only once. The V call is TRBV7-9, the J call TRBJ1-2; possible D gene TRBD1, 5 bases. The CDR3 contains 9 residues. Between the trimmed V and J ends, which lost 11 bases and 8 bases, there was a span of 9 bases. The germline gives CDR1 SEHNR, CDR2 FQNEAQ (reference sequence). CDR3 bases: TGTGCCTCGGGGGGAGGCTACACCTTC. Translated: CASGGGYTF.

This clonotype was seen many times. The genes are TRBV2 and TRBJ1-5, with 9 bases lining up with TRBD1. Trimming at V came to 5 bases and at J to 5 bases, leaving 4 bases not matched to a gene. CDR3 length: 14 residues. The germline CDR1 and CDR2 sequences are SNHLY and FYNNEI. Here the CDR3 DNA reads TGTGCCAGCAGTCCGGGACAGGGCTATCAGCCCCAGCATTTT. Encoded protein: CASSPGQGYQPQHF.

This clonotype has only a few counts. This rearrangement joins TRBV11-1 to TRBJ1-2; a possible D gene is TRBD1 (5 bases). V dropped 5 bases and J dropped 10 bases, with 17 bases sitting between them. CDR3 length: 13 residues. Germline V gives CDR1 SGHAT, CDR2 FQDESV (reference sequence). The CDR3 region has the DNA TGTGCCAGCAGCCCCGGGGCCGTTGAATACTACACCTTC. Its protein is CASSPGAVEYYTF. Looking up the rest from reference TRBV11-1 and TRBJ1-2 gives the full variable domain: EAEVAQSPRYKITEKSQAVAFWCDPISGHATLYWYRQILGQGPELLVQFQDESVVDDSQLPKDRFSAERLKGVDSTLKIQPAELGDSAMYLCASSPGAVEYYTFGSGTRLTVV.

The CDR3 nucleotides read TGTGCCAGCAGTCAAAGTTTCAATGAGCAGTTCTTC. Protein: CASSQSFNEQFF. The V gene is TRBV12-3 or TRBV12-4, the J gene TRBJ2-1; D unresolved. Trimming shortened V by 5 bases and J by 6 bases, and 8 bases separated the two germline ends. This CDR3 comprises 12 residues.

This clonotype was seen only a few times. This chain joins TRBV6-1 and TRBJ1-5, with D hard to call. Germline V gene sequence: CDR1 MNHNS, CDR2 SASEGT. The CDR3 totals 13 residues. V gave up 7 bases and J gave up 0 bases, with 7 bases separating them. Here the CDR3 reads CASKVNSNQPQHF. The DNA for the CDR3 is TGTGCCAGCAAGGTTAATAGCAATCAGCCCCAGCATTTT.

This clonotype has just a few counts. The V gene is TRBV27, the J gene TRBJ1-1, with 9 bases that match TRBD1. This CDR3 region has 14 residues. With V trimmed by 6 bases and J by 4 bases, 6 bases remained unmatched. The germline gives CDR1 MNHEY, CDR2 SMNVEV (reference sequence). The CDR3 here is CASRLTGGFTEAFF. The CDR3 nucleotides read TGTGCCAGCAGGTTGACAGGGGGATTCACTGAAGCTTTCTTT.

This clonotype has more than one count but fewer than ten. The chain recombines TRBV28 with TRBJ2-7; 7 bases agree with TRBD1. Germline V CDR1 and CDR2: MDHEN, SYDVKM. The CDR3 sequence is 12 residues long. Trimming took 7 bases from V and 4 from J; bases not matched to a gene: 4. Here the CDR3 reads CASTRDSYEQYF. The CDR3, as DNA: TGTGCCAGCACAAGGGACAGTTACGAGCAGTACTTC.

Only a few counts were recorded for this clonotype. The chain combines TRBV30 with TRBJ1-5; D is uncertain. CDR1 is GTSNPN, CDR2 SVGIG, per germline (reference sequence). The V and J ends lost 0 bases and 2 bases respectively, with 11 bases between them. The CDR3 extends over 15 amino acids. CDR3 nucleotide sequence: TGTGCCTGGAGTGTACTCCAGGCCGGCAATCAGCCCCAGCATTTT. It yields the protein CAWSVLQAGNQPQHF.